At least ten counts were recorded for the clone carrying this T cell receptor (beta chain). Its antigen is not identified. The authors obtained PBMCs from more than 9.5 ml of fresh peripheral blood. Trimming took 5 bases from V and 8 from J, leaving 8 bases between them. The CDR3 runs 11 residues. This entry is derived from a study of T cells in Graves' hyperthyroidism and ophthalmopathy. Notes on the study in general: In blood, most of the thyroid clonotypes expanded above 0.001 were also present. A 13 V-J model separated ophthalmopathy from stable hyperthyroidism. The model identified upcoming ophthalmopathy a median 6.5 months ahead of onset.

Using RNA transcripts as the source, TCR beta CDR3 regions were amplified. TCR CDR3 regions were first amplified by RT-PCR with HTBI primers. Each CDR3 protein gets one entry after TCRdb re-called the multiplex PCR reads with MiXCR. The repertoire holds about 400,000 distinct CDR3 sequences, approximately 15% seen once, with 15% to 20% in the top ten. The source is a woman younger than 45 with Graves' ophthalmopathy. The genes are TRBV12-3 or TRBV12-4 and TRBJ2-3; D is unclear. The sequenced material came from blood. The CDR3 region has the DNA TGTGCCAGCAGTATAACTGGTACGCAGTATTTT. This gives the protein CASSITGTQYF.